The present T cell receptor (beta chain) was sequenced within a study of blood T cell repertoires in COVID-19. Study-wide context: Samples representing acute and convalescent COVID-19 were sourced from the United States, Italy and Spain. T cells, B-cell-depleted T cells, or PBMCs provided the cDNA or gDNA that served as material.

In the original analysis: Reference gene primer amplification yielded estimated nucleated cell counts. Only in-frame clones appear in the TCRdb table, and some are missing; sequencing was by immunoSEQ multiplex PCR. The DNA gave D and trimming, while V, J and clone size come from that table. Of 100,000 or so clones detected, 65% to 90% appear once; the ten largest clones hold 30% to 45%. The source material was peripheral blood. The receptor was derived from a man older than 75 with acute or convalescent COVID-19.

In nucleotides, the CDR3 is TGTGCCAGTAGTGGACAGGGGAACACCGGGGAGCTGTTTTTT. Encoded protein: CASSGQGNTGELFF. V usage is TRBV19 and J usage is TRBJ2-2; 8 bases fit TRBD1. This CDR3 spans 14 amino acids. Trimming removed 5 bases from V and 1 base from J; junction bases left unmatched: 0. Germline CDR1 and CDR2: LNHDA and SQIVND (reference sequence).